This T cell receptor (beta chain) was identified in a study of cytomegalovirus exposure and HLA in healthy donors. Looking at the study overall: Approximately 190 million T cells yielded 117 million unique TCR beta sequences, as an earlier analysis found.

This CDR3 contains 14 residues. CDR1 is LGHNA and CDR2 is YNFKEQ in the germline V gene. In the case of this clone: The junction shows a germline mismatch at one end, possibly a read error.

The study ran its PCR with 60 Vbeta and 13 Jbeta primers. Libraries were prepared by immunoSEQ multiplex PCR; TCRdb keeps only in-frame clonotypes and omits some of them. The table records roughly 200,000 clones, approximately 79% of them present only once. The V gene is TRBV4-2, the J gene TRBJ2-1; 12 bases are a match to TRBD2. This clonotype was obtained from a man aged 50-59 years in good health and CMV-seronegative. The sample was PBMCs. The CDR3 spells CASSPNLAGGERFF. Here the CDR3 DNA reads TGTGCCAGCAGCCCCAATCTAGCGGGGGGGGAGCGGTTCTTC.